This T cell receptor (beta chain) came from a study of cytomegalovirus exposure and HLA in healthy donors. At the level of the study: HLA-typed donors were the source of around 80 million unique TCRs, which an early data release held. Findings and caveats of the study: The study recorded 164 TCR beta chains that were cytomegalovirus-associated. TCR beta V- and J-gene trimming, according to a later analysis, was linked to a missense DCLRE1C variant.

Germline V gene data show CDR1 as LNHNV and CDR2 as YYDKDF (reference sequence). The CDR3 has 13 amino acids. V was shortened by 8 bases and J by 3 bases, with 10 bases between the two germline ends. The study ran its PCR with 60 Vbeta and 13 Jbeta primers. TCRdb's copy holds only in-frame clones and misses some; the assay was immunoSEQ multiplex PCR. The profile shows some 200,000 clones, approximately 83% of them singletons. This clone was recorded once. Its antigen is as yet unknown. The chain links TRBV15 to TRBJ1-4; D may be TRBD1 (5 bases). Sequenced input: PBMCs. This receptor was obtained from a girl under 18 in good health and CMV-seronegative. CDR3 DNA sequence: TGTGCCACCGGGCAGGGCCCTAATGAAAAACTGTTTTTT. Translated, it gives CATGQGPNEKLFF.